The rows below give T cell receptor beta chains drawn from one sample of a study of blood T cell repertoires in COVID-19. Data came from immunoSEQ multiplex PCR; TCRdb stores just in-frame clones and leaves some out. The sample carries more than 100,000 clones, 84% recorded once. Sequencing input: peripheral blood. The receptors here all came from a human donor in a cohort sampled during active or convalescent COVID-19. CDR3s include the opening cysteine and the closing phenylalanine or tryptophan. Fields, in order: J gene, clone size, CDR3 length, V gene, D gene, CDR3 protein, CDR3 DNA. The D gene is left open where the match is weak. Only some rows state a clone size, as once, few, many or a class for expanded clones.

TRBJ2-3,-,14,TRBV18,-,CASSPLDSADTQYF,TGTGCCAGCTCACCACTGGACAGCGCAGATACGCAGTATTTT
TRBJ2-3,-,13,TRBV3-1/TRBV3-2,-,CASKTRSTDTQYF,TGTGCCAGCAAAACTAGAAGCACAGATACGCAGTATTTT
TRBJ1-1,-,13,TRBV19,-,CASSLQDRAEAFF,TGTGCCAGTAGCCTACAGGACCGTGCTGAAGCTTTCTTT
TRBJ2-1,-,15,TRBV13,TRBD2,CASSILSGGAYEQFF,TGTGCCAGCAGCATCCTCAGCGGGGGGGCATATGAGCAGTTCTTC
TRBJ2-1,-,17,TRBV11-2,TRBD2,CASSLSAGLAGRNEQFF,TGTGCCAGCAGCTTATCAGCTGGACTAGCGGGTCGGAATGAGCAGTTCTTC
TRBJ1-2,-,14,TRBV5-6,-,CASSPGQPFYGYTF,TGTGCCAGCAGCCCCGGACAGCCTTTCTATGGCTACACCTTC
TRBJ2-7,-,15,TRBV6-5,-,CASSRGQFSSYEQYF,TGTGCCAGCAGTCGAGGACAGTTCAGCTCCTACGAGCAGTACTTC
TRBJ1-1,-,15,TRBV4-2,TRBD1,CASSRTGTVNTEAFF,TGTGCCAGCAGCCGGACCGGGACAGTAAACACTGAAGCTTTCTTT
TRBJ1-1,-,15,TRBV5-1,TRBD1,CASSLRTGGNTEAFF,TGCGCCAGCAGCTTGCGGACAGGGGGAAACACTGAAGCTTTCTTT
TRBJ1-2,few,13,TRBV29-1,-,CSVDAGRSYGYTF,TGCAGCGTTGACGCAGGGAGGAGCTATGGCTACACCTTC
TRBJ1-6,-,17,TRBV6-1,TRBD1,CASSETGVSSYNSPLHF,TGTGCCAGCAGTGAGACAGGGGTTAGCTCCTATAATTCACCCCTCCACTTT
TRBJ2-3,-,15,TRBV5-5,TRBD1,CASSLSGTGADTQYF,TGTGCCAGCAGCTTATCCGGGACAGGGGCAGATACGCAGTATTTT
TRBJ2-5,-,16,TRBV5-1,TRBD2,CASSLAGVAGSETQYF,TGCGCCAGCAGCTTGGCTGGAGTAGCGGGGTCAGAGACCCAGTACTTC
TRBJ2-5,-,16,TRBV7-9,TRBD2,CASSGGPSGVQETQYF,TGTGCCAGCAGCGGGGGGCCTAGCGGGGTCCAAGAGACCCAGTACTTC
TRBJ2-1,-,15,TRBV18,TRBD2,CASSPGTSGYNEQFF,TGTGCCAGCTCACCGGGGACTAGCGGATACAATGAGCAGTTCTTC
TRBJ1-1,-,13,TRBV7-2,-,CASSLSKNTEAFF,TGTGCCAGCAGCTTATCCAAGAACACTGAAGCTTTCTTT
TRBJ2-2,-,15,TRBV7-3,-,CASSLRSGRGGELFF,TGTGCCAGCAGCTTAAGGAGCGGTCGGGGCGGGGAGCTGTTTTTT
TRBJ2-2,-,17,TRBV5-1,TRBD1,CASSLGTGVENTGELFF,TGCGCCAGCAGCTTGGGGACAGGGGTCGAGAACACCGGGGAGCTGTTTTTT
TRBJ2-2,once,14,TRBV6-6,-,CASSFPPNTGELFF,TGTGCCAGCAGTTTCCCTCCGAACACCGGGGAGCTGTTTTTT
TRBJ1-6,-,16,TRBV5-6,TRBD1,CASTSQTGLGDSPLHF,TGTGCCAGCACCTCTCAGACAGGGCTCGGAGATTCACCCCTCCACTTT
TRBJ1-2,-,14,TRBV19,TRBD1,CASSGQGAFYGYTF,TGTGCCAGTAGCGGACAGGGGGCTTTCTATGGCTACACCTTC
TRBJ2-7,-,14,TRBV4-1,-,CASSQSTGTYEQYF,TGCGCCAGCAGCCAATCCACAGGGACCTACGAGCAGTACTTC
TRBJ2-5,-,12,TRBV5-6,-,CASSLRVQTQYF,TGTGCCAGCAGCTTGAGAGTTCAGACCCAGTACTTC
TRBJ2-1,-,15,TRBV30,TRBD2,CAWSVQAGGPYEQFF,TGTGCCTGGAGTGTACAAGCGGGGGGCCCCTATGAGCAGTTCTTC
TRBJ1-2,-,16,TRBV19,TRBD1,CASSTRGAQGAHGYTF,TGTGCCAGTAGTACCCGAGGGGCACAGGGGGCGCACGGCTACACCTTC
TRBJ1-2,-,13,TRBV19,-,CATRDKVNYGYTF,TGTGCCACCAGGGACAAGGTTAACTATGGCTACACCTTC
TRBJ2-5,-,15,TRBV5-1,TRBD1,CASSLSPGQGETQYF,TGCGCCAGCAGCTTGTCCCCTGGACAGGGCGAGACCCAGTACTTC
TRBJ1-5,-,15,TRBV28,-,CASSLTLTGNQPQHF,TGTGCCAGCAGTTTAACCCTGACAGGCAATCAGCCCCAGCATTTT
TRBJ2-2,once,14,TRBV5-4,-,CASSWGQNTGELFF,TGTGCCAGCAGCTGGGGACAGAACACCGGGGAGCTGTTTTTT
TRBJ2-7,-,14,TRBV6-5,TRBD1,CASSLGRGPYEQYF,TGTGCCAGCAGTCTGGGCAGGGGGCCGTACGAGCAGTACTTC
TRBJ2-6,-,15,TRBV2,-,CASTGGFPGANVLTF,TGTGCCAGCACCGGCGGCTTCCCTGGGGCCAACGTCCTGACTTTC
TRBJ2-7,-,15,TRBV6-5,-,CASSYGVGQTYEQYF,TGTGCCAGCAGTTACGGGGTGGGACAAACCTACGAGCAGTACTTC
TRBJ1-1,-,14,TRBV3-1/TRBV3-2,-,CASSQAGLNTEAFF,TGTGCCAGCAGCCAGGCGGGCTTGAACACTGAAGCTTTCTTT
TRBJ2-1,-,15,TRBV6-5,-,CASSRKGHDYNEQFF,TGTGCCAGCAGCCGAAAGGGACATGATTACAATGAGCAGTTCTTC
TRBJ1-1,-,13,TRBV19,TRBD1,CASSGTADTEAFF,TGTGCCAGTAGTGGGACAGCGGACACTGAAGCTTTCTTT
TRBJ2-5,-,13,TRBV4-1,TRBD2,CASSPASGGFQYF,TGCGCCAGCAGCCCAGCTAGCGGGGGGTTCCAGTACTTC
TRBJ1-1,-,16,TRBV14,TRBD1,CASSHGTRGRDTEAFF,TGTGCCAGCAGCCACGGAACCAGGGGGCGGGACACTGAAGCTTTCTTT
TRBJ1-6,once,14,TRBV30,-,CAIGGGEYNSPLHF,TGTGCTATTGGGGGGGGAGAATATAATTCACCCCTCCACTTT
TRBJ1-6,-,16,TRBV7-3,TRBD1,CASSLIGGTGASPLHF,TGTGCCAGCAGCTTAATAGGTGGGACAGGAGCTTCACCCCTCCACTTT
TRBJ1-5,-,16,TRBV7-9,-,CASSLTGGQGDQPQHF,TGTGCCAGCAGCTTAACGGGGGGGCAGGGCGACCAGCCCCAGCATTTT
TRBJ1-6,-,18,TRBV4-1,-,CASSQAPYRAGYNSPLHF,TGCGCCAGCAGCCAAGCCCCTTACAGGGCCGGGTATAATTCACCCCTCCACTTT
TRBJ1-6,once,15,TRBV7-6,-,CASSPRQLYNSPLHF,TGTGCCAGCAGCCCAAGACAGCTTTATAATTCACCCCTCCACTTT
TRBJ1-6,-,16,TRBV7-3,-,CASSLNSYGNNSPLHF,TGTGCCAGCAGCTTAAACAGCTATGGTAACAATTCACCCCTCCACTTT
TRBJ1-1,-,16,TRBV19,-,CASSIGYDFPNTEAFF,TGTGCCAGTAGTATAGGATACGACTTCCCGAACACTGAAGCTTTCTTT
TRBJ1-6,-,13,TRBV7-9,-,CASTLGAGSPLHF,TGTGCCAGCACCCTGGGGGCCGGCTCACCCCTCCACTTT
TRBJ2-5,-,14,TRBV11-3,-,CASSLRDYQETQYF,TGTGCCAGCAGCCTCCGGGACTACCAAGAGACCCAGTACTTC